This TCR beta chain came from a study of T cell clonality in common variable immunodeficiency. Findings and limits, study-wide: CVID subjects had higher TCRbeta clonality than healthy controls, most marked in about a third. Reportedly, TCR beta sequences from common variable immunodeficiency showed fewer deletions and N-nucleotide insertions.

CVID subjects had received replacement immunoglobulin for at least one year. Method: immunoSEQ multiplex PCR; TCRdb's copy keeps in-frame clones and lacks some. The sample table includes roughly 16,000 clones. On this clone: Its specificity is unknown. The read gets to within 3 residues of the CDR3 end, and the germline J gene fills in the rest.

The ends lost 3 bases at V and 5 bases at J; junction bases unmatched: 4. The CDR3 covers 13 residues. Germline V gene data show CDR1 as MNHNS and CDR2 as SASEGT. This TCR was sampled from a human donor with common variable immunodeficiency. The V and J genes are TRBV6-1 and TRBJ2-7, with TRBD2 identical over 7 bases. The sequenced sample consisted of peripheral blood mononuclear cells. CDR3 DNA, as far as it was read: TGTGCCAGCAGTGATGGGGGGGACCACGAG. As protein: CASSDGGDHE. The entire CDR3 is CASSDGGDHEQYF.